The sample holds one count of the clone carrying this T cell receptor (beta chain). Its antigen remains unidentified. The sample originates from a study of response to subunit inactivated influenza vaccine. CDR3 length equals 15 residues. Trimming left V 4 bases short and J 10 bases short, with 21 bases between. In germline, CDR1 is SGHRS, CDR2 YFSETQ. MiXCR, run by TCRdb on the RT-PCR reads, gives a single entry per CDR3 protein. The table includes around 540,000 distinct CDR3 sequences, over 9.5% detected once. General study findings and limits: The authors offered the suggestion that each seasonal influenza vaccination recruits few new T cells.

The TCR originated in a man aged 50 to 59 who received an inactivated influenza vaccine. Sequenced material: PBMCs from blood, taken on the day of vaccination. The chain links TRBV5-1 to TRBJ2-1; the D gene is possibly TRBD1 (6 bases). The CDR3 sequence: CASSPGRQESSEQFF. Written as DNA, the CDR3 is TGCGCCAGCAGCCCAGGACGACAGGAGTCGTCGGAGCAGTTCTTC.